What follows are 16 T cell receptor beta chains derived from one specimen sequenced in a study of blood T cell repertoires in COVID-19. The protocol was immunoSEQ multiplex PCR, while the TCRdb copy is restricted to in-frame clones and leaves out a portion. This table holds around 310,000 clones, 85% to 90% found once. Sequencing input: peripheral blood. These receptors came from a woman aged 35 to 49 with COVID-19, enrolled during active disease.

The chain joins TRBV23-1 to TRBJ1-4, with 9 bases aligning to TRBD1. TRBV23-1 is marked as an open reading frame, function uncertain. Trimming at V came to 0 bases and at J to 3 bases, leaving 14 bases not matched to a gene. This CDR3 comprises 20 residues. This chain's CDR3 is CASSQSGQGAILKANEKLFF. In DNA, the CDR3 is TGCGCCAGCAGTCAATCGGGACAGGGAGCAATCTTGAAGGCTAATGAAAAACTGTTTTTT.

This rearrangement joins TRBV28 to TRBJ2-7; TRBD1 aligns across 12 bases. The ends lost 4 bases at V and 4 bases at J; junction bases unmatched: 2. The length of the CDR3 is 14 residues. Germline V gene data show CDR1 as MDHEN and CDR2 as SYDVKM. CDR3 in amino acids: CASSSGQGAYEQYF. Here the CDR3 DNA reads TGTGCCAGCAGTTCGGGACAGGGGGCATACGAGCAGTACTTC.

J is TRBJ2-1 and V is TRBV18; 9 bases are shared with TRBD2. V gave up 2 bases and J gave up 4 bases; unmatched junction bases: 3. The CDR3 loop spans 15 amino acids. Germline V gene sequence: CDR1 KGHSH, CDR2 LQKENI. The CDR3 nucleotides are TGTGCCAGCTCACCAAGGACTAGCGAATACAATGAGCAGTTCTTC. It specifies CASSPRTSEYNEQFF.

V and J are TRBV15 and TRBJ1-1; no definite D call. V lost 0 bases, J lost 3 bases, and 5 bases lay in between. The CDR3 has 13 residues. The germline CDR1 and CDR2 sequences are LNHNV and YYDKDF (reference sequence). CDR3 nucleotides: TGTGCCACCAGCAGAGACCCCTACACTGAAGCTTTCTTT. It encodes CATSRDPYTEAFF.

This chain uses TRBV5-1 with TRBJ2-7; 9 bases map to TRBD2. Losses at the gene ends were 4 bases for V and 3 bases for J; bases not matched to a gene: 8. CDR1 and CDR2 (germline): SGHRS, YFSETQ. This CDR3 has 15 amino acids. DNA for the CDR3: TGCGCCAGCAGCGAGGGAAGCGGGAGGTTCTACGAGCAGTACTTC. Translation: CASSEGSGRFYEQYF.

Concerning this clone: The same CDR3 arises from other DNA sequences in this sample as well. CDR3 amino acids: CASSLGSGSTDTQYF. The CDR3 bases are TGCGCCAGCAGCTTGGGGTCAGGCAGCACAGATACGCAGTATTTT. The J gene is TRBJ2-3, the V gene TRBV5-1; D unclear. The CDR3 loop spans 15 amino acids. Per germline, CDR1 SGHRS and CDR2 YFSETQ. The V gene lost 0 bases and the J gene lost 0 bases, with 8 bases spanning the gap.

This chain joins TRBV7-2 and TRBJ2-7, with 8 bases matching TRBD2. The CDR3 loop spans 15 amino acids. The J segment lost 5 bases and the V segment lost 5 bases, leaving 11 bases of the junction unmatched. CDR1 and CDR2 (germline): SGHTA, FQGNSA. The DNA for the CDR3 is TGTGCCAGCAGCGCGGGGGGTAGGGGGAGGCACGAGCAGTACTTC. Translated: CASSAGGRGRHEQYF.

The rearrangement uses TRBV5-6 and TRBJ2-5; D is perhaps TRBD1 (5 bases). Trimming took 4 bases from V and 0 from J, leaving 16 bases between them. Germline V gene data show CDR1 as SGHDT and CDR2 as YYEEEE. The CDR3 is 16 residues long. The CDR3: CASSVQGITYQETQYF. DNA of the CDR3: TGTGCCAGCAGCGTGCAGGGTATCACTTACCAAGAGACCCAGTACTTC.

This clone was counted only a few times. V gene TRBV10-3 combines with J gene TRBJ2-7; 10 nucleotides line up with TRBD1. With V trimmed by 0 bases and J by 9 bases, 14 bases remained unmatched. From germline, CDR1 is ENHRY and CDR2 SYGVKD. This CDR3 spans 17 amino acids. CDR3 in DNA: TGTGCCATCAGTGAGTCGGGGGTGACAGGGGGCGAGTCGATGCAGTACTTC. Translation: CAISESGVTGGESMQYF.

The chain carries TRBV4-1 and TRBJ2-3; maybe TRBD1 (5 bases). Germline V lookup: CDR1 MGHRA, CDR2 YSYEKL. CDR3 length equals 15 residues. V dropped 4 bases and J dropped 4 bases, with 15 bases sitting between them. This CDR3 is CASSLKLAQADTQYF. CDR3 sequence (DNA): TGCGCCAGCAGCCTCAAATTAGCACAGGCAGATACGCAGTATTTT.

This chain joins TRBV6-6 and TRBJ2-3, with unresolved D. Trimming pared 6 bases from V and 3 bases from J, leaving 7 bases between. The CDR3 extends over 12 amino acids. Per germline, CDR1 MNHNY and CDR2 SVGAGI (reference sequence). The CDR3 DNA sequence: TGTGCCAGCAGCCCACAGACAGATACGCAGTATTTT. It is translated as CASSPQTDTQYF.

The rearrangement uses TRBV28 and TRBJ2-1; 10 positions match TRBD2. This CDR3 spans 16 amino acids. The germline gives CDR1 MDHEN, CDR2 SYDVKM. J gave up 1 base and V 4 bases, and 4 bases lay outside the gene matches. DNA of the CDR3: TGTGCCAGCAGTTCTAGCGGGAGCGGGTCCTACAATGAGCAGTTCTTC. Protein sequence: CASSSSGSGSYNEQFF. Full variable domain (remainder filled in from reference TRBV28 and TRBJ2-1): DVKVTQSSRYLVKRTGEKVFLECVQDMDHENMFWYRQDPGLGLRLIYFSYDVKMKEKGDIPEGYSVSREKKERFSLILESASTNQTSMYLCASSSSGSGSYNEQFFGPGTRLTVL.

The chain has TRBV7-2 and TRBJ2-7, with D perhaps matching TRBD1 (5 bases). Trimming pared 5 bases from V and 5 bases from J, leaving 25 bases between. Germline values: CDR1 SGHTA, CDR2 FQGNSA. The CDR3 has 17 amino acids. CDR3 nucleotides: TGTGCCAGCAGCATTTTCCCGGTGGCTTCCTCAGGGCACGAGCAGTACTTC. Protein product: CASSIFPVASSGHEQYF.

This clone was detected once. V is TRBV30 and J is TRBJ1-1, with a tentative D call TRBD1 (6 bases). Germline V gives CDR1 GTSNPN, CDR2 SVGIG (reference sequence). This CDR3 spans 12 amino acids. CDR3 in amino acids: CARAQGNTEAFF. The CDR3 region has the DNA TGTGCAAGGGCCCAGGGGAATACTGAAGCTTTCTTT.

The rearrangement uses TRBV6-1 and TRBJ1-2; D is perhaps TRBD1 (6 bases). The CDR3 has 14 residues. V was cut by 2 bases and J by 3 bases, with 10 bases left in between. The germline V gene has CDR1 MNHNS and CDR2 SASEGT. For the CDR3, the DNA is TGTGCCAGCAGTGAATCGGGGGGGCACTATGGCTACACCTTC. Encoded protein: CASSESGGHYGYTF.

The V call is TRBV5-8, the J call TRBJ2-7, with 9 positions matching TRBD1. Trimming took 2 bases from V and 7 from J; bases not matched to a gene: 7. Germline V gene data show CDR1 as SGHTS and CDR2 as YDEGEE. This CDR3 is built from 14 residues. CDR3 coding DNA: TGTGCCAGCAGCTTTCCGGGACAGGGAGAGGAGCAGTACTTC. This gives the protein CASSFPGQGEEQYF. Variable domain in full (rest from reference TRBV5-8 and TRBJ2-7): EAGVTQSPTHLIKTRGQQATLRCSPISGHTSVYWYQQALGLGLQFLLWYDEGEERNRGNFPPRFSGRQFPNYSSELNVNALELEDSALYLCASSFPGQGEEQYFGPGTRLTVT.